The 27 T cell receptor beta chains below come from one sample, sequenced in a study of blood T cell repertoires in COVID-19. TCRdb keeps only in-frame clones here, not all; method: immunoSEQ multiplex PCR. The sample has approximately 220,000 clones; just under 90% are singletons. Sequenced input: peripheral blood. The origin of the receptors is a man aged 55 to 69 who had recovered from COVID-19.

In its sample, this clone was seen once. This chain links TRBV24-1 with TRBJ1-5; D perhaps matches TRBD1 (5 bases). The V and J ends lost 3 bases and 7 bases respectively, with 12 bases between them. The CDR3 has 14 residues. Per germline, CDR1 KGHDR and CDR2 SFDVKD. The CDR3, as DNA: TGTGCCACCAGTGATAATCAGGGTGGACAGCCCCAGCATTTT. This gives the protein CATSDNQGGQPQHF.

The gene calls are TRBV30 and TRBJ1-4, with 7 bases identical to TRBD1. The CDR3 totals 14 residues. Germline V gene lookup returns CDR1 GTSNPN and CDR2 SVGIG (reference sequence). Trimming at V came to 1 base and at J to 3 bases, leaving 2 bases not matched to a gene. The CDR3 is CAWSGQGSNEKLFF. Written as DNA, the CDR3 is TGTGCCTGGAGTGGACAGGGATCTAATGAAAAACTGTTTTTT. Supplemented by reference TRBV30 and TRBJ1-4, the full variable domain reads SQTIHQWPATLVQPVGSPLSLECTVEGTSNPNLYWYRQAAGRGLQLLFYSVGIGQISSEVPQNLSASRPQDRQFILSSKKLLLSDSGFYLCAWSGQGSNEKLFFGSGTQLSVL.

The chain couples TRBV2 to TRBJ1-2; D possibly corresponds to TRBD1 (5 bases). This CDR3 is built from 14 residues. Germline V gives CDR1 SNHLY, CDR2 FYNNEI. V dropped 0 bases and J dropped 5 bases, with 10 bases sitting between them. The CDR3 sequence: CASSEARRTYGYTF. CDR3 in DNA: TGTGCCAGCAGTGAAGCGAGACGGACATATGGCTACACCTTC. Filled out from reference TRBV2 and TRBJ1-2, the complete variable domain reads EPEVTQTPSHQVTQMGQEVILRCVPISNHLYFYWYRQILGQKVEFLVSFYNNEISEKSEIFDDQFSVERPDGSNFTLKIRSTKLEDSAMYFCASSEARRTYGYTFGSGTRLTVV.

V and J are TRBV12-5 and TRBJ1-5; D perhaps matches TRBD1 (6 bases). V was shortened by 8 bases and J by 2 bases, with 19 bases between the two germline ends. The CDR3 runs 16 residues. Germline CDR1 is LGHNT and CDR2 is FRNRAP. CDR3 protein: CASSRGNGRGNQPQHF. CDR3 coding DNA: TGTGCTAGTTCCAGGGGAAACGGGCGTGGCAATCAGCCCCAGCATTTT.

The rearrangement uses TRBV29-1 and TRBJ1-2; 9 nucleotides align to TRBD1. CDR3 length: 13 residues. CDR1 and CDR2 (germline): SQVTM, ANQGSEA. With 1 base clipped from V and 8 bases from J, the junction kept 5 bases outside the gene matches. CDR3 sequence reads: CSVEGQGVSGYTF. CDR3 coding DNA: TGCAGCGTTGAAGGACAGGGGGTGTCGGGCTACACCTTC.

V is TRBV30 and J is TRBJ2-3; D possibly corresponds to TRBD2 (5 bases). The CDR3 extends over 12 amino acids. The V end was cut by 4 bases, the J end by 0 bases, with 5 bases between. Germline V gene data show CDR1 as GTSNPN and CDR2 as SVGIG (reference sequence). The CDR3 region has the DNA TGTGCCTGGACTAGCAGCACAGATACGCAGTATTTT. Its translation is CAWTSSTDTQYF.

This sequence joins TRBV19 and TRBJ1-2, with 7 nucleotides matching TRBD1. The CDR3 extends over 15 amino acids. V shed 7 bases, J shed 7 bases, and the junction held 15 bases outside the gene matches. Per the germline V gene, CDR1 is LNHDA and CDR2 is SQIVND (reference sequence). The CDR3 DNA sequence: TGTGCCAGTACCCCAGGGGGGAACTTGCTTGGTGGCTACACCTTC. This codes for CASTPGGNLLGGYTF.

The J gene is TRBJ1-3, the V gene TRBV3-1 (or the pseudogene TRBV3-2), with a possible D match to TRBD1 (5 bases). This CDR3 is 15 amino acids long. V was cut by 4 bases and J by 1 base, with 11 bases left in between. The germline CDR1 and CDR2 sequences are LGHDT and YNNKEL (reference sequence). The CDR3 coding sequence is TGTGCCAGCAGCCGGGGGGGTCAATCTGGAAACACCATATATTTT. Translation gives CASSRGGQSGNTIYF.

The chain carries TRBV19 and TRBJ2-5, with 8 positions matching TRBD2. Germline V lookup: CDR1 LNHDA, CDR2 SQIVND (reference sequence). The CDR3 runs 15 residues. The V and J ends lost 1 base and 5 bases, in that order; junction bases with no gene match: 6. This CDR3 reads CASSIGAGVGETQYF. CDR3 sequence (DNA): TGTGCCAGTAGTATAGGAGCGGGGGTTGGGGAGACCCAGTACTTC.

The chain carries TRBV7-9 and TRBJ1-2, with TRBD1 matching 11 bases. Germline CDR1 is SEHNR and CDR2 is FQNEAQ (reference sequence). The CDR3 has 14 amino acids. J was trimmed by 4 bases and V by 5 bases; bases with no gene match: 3. CDR3 sequence (DNA): TGTGCCAGCAGCCCAGGGACAGGGGGCTATGGCTACACCTTC. It translates to CASSPGTGGYGYTF.

The chain carries TRBV27 and TRBJ1-1, with D unclear. The V gene lost 5 bases and the J gene lost 0 bases, with 13 bases spanning the gap. This CDR3 contains 15 residues. Germline lookup yields CDR1 MNHEY and CDR2 SMNVEV (reference sequence). CDR3: CASSVYPGVNTEAFF. The CDR3 DNA sequence: TGTGCCAGCAGTGTGTATCCCGGGGTGAACACTGAAGCTTTCTTT.

This rearrangement joins TRBV2 to TRBJ2-3; TRBD2 agrees at 9 bases. Germline CDR1 reads SNHLY; CDR2 reads FYNNEI. Trimming at V came to 2 bases and at J to 5 bases, leaving 5 bases not matched to a gene. The CDR3 runs 15 residues. CDR3 bases: TGTGCCAGCAGTGAAATGCGGGGGGGCCGAGATACGCAGTATTTT. It translates to CASSEMRGGRDTQYF.

The chain joins TRBV18 to TRBJ2-1, with unresolved D. V shed 2 bases and J shed 1 base, with 12 bases lying between them. This CDR3 spans 16 amino acids. The germline gives CDR1 KGHSH, CDR2 LQKENI. This CDR3 reads CASSPILGQSYNEQFF. The CDR3 nucleotides read TGTGCCAGCTCACCAATTCTTGGGCAGTCCTACAATGAGCAGTTCTTC.

This chain links TRBV7-2 with TRBJ2-7; 9 bases are shared with TRBD1. The ends lost 5 bases at V and 7 bases at J; junction bases unmatched: 12. Germline CDR1 SGHTA, CDR2 FQGNSA. CDR3 length: 15 amino acids. The CDR3 loop is CASSPPGQGRGEQYF. In DNA, the CDR3 is TGTGCCAGCAGCCCACCGGGACAGGGAAGAGGTGAGCAGTACTTC.

J is TRBJ2-1 and V is TRBV24-1; TRBD1 aligns across 9 bases. After removal of 3 bases from V and 6 bases from J, the junction contained 5 bases not matched to a gene. CDR1 is KGHDR and CDR2 is SFDVKD in the germline V gene. CDR3 size: 15 residues. The CDR3 loop is CATSDPGTGSNEQFF. CDR3 DNA sequence: TGTGCCACCAGTGATCCCGGGACAGGGTCCAATGAGCAGTTCTTC.

The gene calls are TRBV10-1 and TRBJ1-1, with 7 bases fitting TRBD1. V dropped 2 bases and J dropped 3; count of bases not matched to a gene: 12. The CDR3 loop spans 17 amino acids. Germline V gene lookup returns CDR1 WNHNN and CDR2 SYGVQD (reference sequence). The CDR3 reads CASSEEGGEGRDTEAFF. The DNA of the CDR3 is TGCGCCAGCAGTGAGGAAGGGGGCGAGGGAAGAGACACTGAAGCTTTCTTT.

The CDR3 DNA reads as TGTGCCAGCAGCTTAGCGAGGGGACATACCATATATTTT. Amino acid sequence: CASSLARGHTIYF. This chain connects TRBV7-2 to TRBJ1-3, with D perhaps TRBD1 (6 bases). Germline V gene sequence: CDR1 SGHTA, CDR2 FQGNSA. V lost 0 bases and J 10 bases, leaving 10 bases between the germline ends. The CDR3 contains 13 residues.

This chain links TRBV5-8 with TRBJ1-5; D unclear. Germline assignment: CDR1 SGHTS and CDR2 YDEGEE. This CDR3 spans 13 amino acids. Trimming took 1 base from V and 4 from J, leaving 6 bases between them. CDR3 bases: TGTGCCAGCAGCTTGATCCGTAATCAGCCCCAGCATTTT. Its protein is CASSLIRNQPQHF.

This clone was detected only once. The genes are TRBV5-6 and TRBJ1-2; 7 bases match TRBD1. V was clipped by 4 bases and J by 5 bases; unmatched bases: 2. The CDR3 length is 12 residues. The germline V gene has CDR1 SGHDT and CDR2 YYEEEE. The CDR3 DNA follows: TGTGCCAGCAGCGTACAGGGGTATGGCTACACCTTC. This gives the protein CASSVQGYGYTF.

The V and J genes are TRBV7-8 and TRBJ1-5; no definite D call. The CDR3 extends over 14 amino acids. The germline gives CDR1 SGHVS, CDR2 FQNEAQ. V lost 5 bases to trimming and J lost 7 bases, with 15 bases between them. The CDR3 spells CASSPSIGLQPQHF. Written as DNA, the CDR3 is TGTGCCAGCAGCCCTAGCATAGGATTACAGCCCCAGCATTTT. Full variable domain (remainder filled in from reference TRBV7-8 and TRBJ1-5): GAGVSQSPRYKVAKRGQDVALRCDPISGHVSLFWYQQALGQGPEFLTYFQNEAQLDKSGLPSDRFFAERPEGSVSTLKIQRTQQEDSAVYLCASSPSIGLQPQHFGDGTRLSIL.

This chain links TRBV24-1 with TRBJ2-3; D might be TRBD1 (6 bases). Trimming removed 3 bases from V and 1 base from J, with 13 bases in between. The germline V gene encodes CDR1 KGHDR and CDR2 SFDVKD. The CDR3 loop spans 16 amino acids. The CDR3 DNA follows: TGTGCCACCAGTGATCCCCGGGACATGGGCACAGATACGCAGTATTTT. Amino acids: CATSDPRDMGTDTQYF.

The chain recombines TRBV18 with TRBJ1-5; 10 bases align to TRBD1. CDR1 is KGHSH and CDR2 is LQKENI in the germline V gene. This CDR3 is built from 17 residues. Trimming cost V 6 bases and J 4 bases; bases outside gene matches: 12. The CDR3 bases are TGTGCCAGCTCGCACAACTTTCCGGGACAGGGGAATCAGCCCCAGCATTTT. Amino acids: CASSHNFPGQGNQPQHF.

Here the CDR3 DNA reads TGTGCCAGCTCACCTCTGGGGACAGGGCTAACAGATACGCAGTATTTT. Amino acids: CASSPLGTGLTDTQYF. The genes are TRBV18 and TRBJ2-3, with TRBD1 matching over 9 bases. V lost 3 bases and J lost 3; bases outside the gene matches: 7. From germline, CDR1 is KGHSH and CDR2 LQKENI. CDR3 length equals 16 residues.

This sequence joins TRBV9 and TRBJ2-1; 9 bases map to TRBD2. Germline assignment: CDR1 SGDLS and CDR2 YYNGEE. This CDR3 is 16 amino acids long. V lost 1 base and J lost 7; bases outside the gene matches: 9. In DNA, the CDR3 is TGTGCCAGCAGCGTACAGATAGCGGGAGTAGGAAATGAGCAGTTCTTC. It is translated as CASSVQIAGVGNEQFF. Together with reference TRBV9 and TRBJ2-1, the CDR3 gives the full variable domain: DSGVTQTPKHLITATGQRVTLRCSPRSGDLSVYWYQQSLDQGLQFLIQYYNGEERAKGNILERFSAQQFPDLHSELNLSSLELGDSALYFCASSVQIAGVGNEQFFGPGTRLTVL.

V usage is TRBV7-2 and J usage is TRBJ2-3, with D possibly matching TRBD1 (5 bases). This CDR3 spans 12 amino acids. Trimming removed 4 bases at V and 6 bases at J, with 8 bases between. Germline CDR1 SGHTA, CDR2 FQGNSA. Here the CDR3 DNA reads TGTGCCAGCAGCTCAGGGCGGGATACGCAGTATTTT. This codes for CASSSGRDTQYF.

The gene calls are TRBV5-5 and TRBJ2-2; D is possibly TRBD2 (5 bases). This CDR3 comprises 16 residues. Trimming cost V 0 bases and J 6 bases, with 15 bases left between them. The germline V gene encodes CDR1 SGHKS and CDR2 YYEKEE (reference sequence). The chain's CDR3 is CASSLARGSNPGELFF. The CDR3 DNA sequence: TGTGCCAGCAGCTTGGCTCGGGGTTCTAACCCCGGGGAGCTGTTTTTT.

The chain is built from TRBV7-2 and TRBJ2-7; TRBD1 agrees at 10 bases. Germline assignment: CDR1 SGHTA and CDR2 FQGNSA. CDR3 length: 14 residues. After removal of 5 bases from V and 1 base from J, the junction contained 2 bases not matched to a gene. The CDR3 region is CASSRTGGSYEQYF. Here the CDR3 DNA reads TGTGCCAGCAGCCGGACAGGGGGATCCTACGAGCAGTACTTC.